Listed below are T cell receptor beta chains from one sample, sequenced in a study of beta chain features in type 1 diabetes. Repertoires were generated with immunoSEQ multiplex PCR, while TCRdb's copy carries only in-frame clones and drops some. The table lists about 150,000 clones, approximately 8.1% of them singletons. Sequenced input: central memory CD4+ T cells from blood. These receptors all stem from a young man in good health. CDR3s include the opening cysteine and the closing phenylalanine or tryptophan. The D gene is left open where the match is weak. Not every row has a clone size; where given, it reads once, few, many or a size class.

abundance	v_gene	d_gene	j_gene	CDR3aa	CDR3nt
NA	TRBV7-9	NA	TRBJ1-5	CASSLDYSQPQHF	TGTGCCAGCAGCTTAGATTATAGTCAGCCCCAGCATTTT
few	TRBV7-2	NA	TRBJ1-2	CASSEQSFYGYTF	TGTGCCAGCAGCGAACAGAGCTTCTATGGCTACACCTTC
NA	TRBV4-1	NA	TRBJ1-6	CASSQGTGRGGSPLHF	TGCGCCAGCAGCCAAGGGACGGGTAGGGGAGGGTCACCCCTCCACTTT
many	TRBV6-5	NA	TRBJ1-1	CASSYSSLEGTEAFF	TGTGCCAGCAGTTACTCGAGTCTGGAGGGGACTGAAGCTTTCTTT
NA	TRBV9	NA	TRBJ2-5	CASSVAPRDQETQYF	TGTGCCAGCAGCGTAGCTCCGCGGGATCAAGAGACCCAGTACTTC
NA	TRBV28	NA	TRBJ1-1	CASSPFRGGANEAFF	TGTGCCAGCAGTCCTTTCCGCGGAGGGGCGAATGAAGCTTTCTTT
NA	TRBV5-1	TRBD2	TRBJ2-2	CASSRRREMAGELFF	TGCGCCAGTTCCCGTCGGCGGGAGATGGCCGGGGAGCTGTTTTTT
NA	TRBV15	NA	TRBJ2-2	CATSRGADTGELFF	TGTGCCACCAGCAGAGGGGCCGACACCGGGGAGCTGTTTTTT
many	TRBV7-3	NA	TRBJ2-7	CASSLYPSYEQYF	TGTGCCAGCAGCTTATACCCTAGCTACGAGCAGTACTTC
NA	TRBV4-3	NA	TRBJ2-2	CASSQEARRTGELFF	TGCGCCAGCAGCCAAGAGGCCCGGAGAACCGGGGAGCTGTTTTTT
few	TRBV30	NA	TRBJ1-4	CAWSLEEKLFF	TGTGCCTGGAGTCTCGAGGAAAAACTGTTTTTT
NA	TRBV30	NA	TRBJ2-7	CAWSAGHPGWKQYF	TGTGCCTGGAGTGCTGGGCACCCGGGGTGGAAGCAGTACTTC
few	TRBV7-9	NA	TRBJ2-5	CASSLGREVVETQYF	TGTGCCAGCAGCTTAGGACGTGAGGTCGTGGAGACCCAGTACTTC
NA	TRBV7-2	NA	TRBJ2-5	CASSGRGAWETQYF	TGTGCCAGCAGCGGAAGGGGTGCTTGGGAGACCCAGTACTTC
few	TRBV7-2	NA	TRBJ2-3	CASSYSTDTQYF	TGTGCCAGCAGCTACTCTACTGATACGCAGTATTTT
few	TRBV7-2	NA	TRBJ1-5	CASSRGLGRAQPQHF	TGTGCCAGCAGCCGGGGACTGGGCAGGGCTCAGCCCCAGCATTTT
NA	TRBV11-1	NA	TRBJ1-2	CASSLSAQDYGYTF	TGTGCCAGCAGCTTATCCGCACAAGACTATGGCTACACCTTC
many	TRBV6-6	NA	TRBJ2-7	CASSQGLGVYEQYF	TGTGCCAGCAGTCAGGGGCTGGGGGTCTACGAGCAGTACTTC
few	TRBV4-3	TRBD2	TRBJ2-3	CASSLGGVSIHTDTQYF	TGCGCCAGCAGCCTGGGGGGGGTCTCGATTCACACAGATACGCAGTATTTT
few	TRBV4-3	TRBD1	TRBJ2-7	CASSQKTGGGGSRHEQYF	TGCGCCAGCAGCCAGAAGACAGGGGGCGGCGGGAGTAGACACGAGCAGTACTTC
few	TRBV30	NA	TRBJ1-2	CALAPSLYGYTF	TGTGCCCTGGCTCCTAGTCTCTATGGCTACACCTTC
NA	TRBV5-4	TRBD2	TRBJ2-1	CASSGTSGAYNEQFF	TGTGCCAGCAGCGGGACTAGCGGGGCCTACAATGAGCAGTTCTTC
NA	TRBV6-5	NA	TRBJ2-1	CASRGRGMGHEQFF	TGTGCCAGCAGGGGACGGGGGATGGGCCATGAGCAGTTCTTC
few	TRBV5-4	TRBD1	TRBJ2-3	CASKTGAKTSTDTQYF	TGTGCCAGCAAGACAGGGGCCAAGACGAGCACAGATACGCAGTATTTT
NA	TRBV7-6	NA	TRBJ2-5	CASSFWEKGKLQETQYF	TGTGCCAGCAGCTTCTGGGAGAAGGGCAAACTCCAAGAGACCCAGTACTTC
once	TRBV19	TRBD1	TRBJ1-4	CASRDRVTNEKLFF	TGTGCCAGTAGGGACAGGGTAACTAATGAAAAACTGTTTTTT
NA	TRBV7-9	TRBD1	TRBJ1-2	CASSDGGQGSGYTF	TGTGCCAGCAGCGACGGCGGACAGGGTAGTGGCTACACCTTC
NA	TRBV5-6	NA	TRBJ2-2	CASLRKLANTGELFF	TGTGCCAGCCTGAGGAAACTCGCGAACACCGGGGAGCTGTTTTTT
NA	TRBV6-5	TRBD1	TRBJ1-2	CASTLTGLESYTF	TGTGCCAGCACCTTGACAGGGCTGGAAAGCTACACCTTC
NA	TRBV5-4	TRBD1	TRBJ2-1	CASSLATGTENEQFF	TGTGCCAGCAGCTTGGCCACTGGGACAGAAAATGAGCAGTTCTTC
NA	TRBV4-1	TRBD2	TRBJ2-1	CASSYLAVSYNEQFF	TGCGCCAGCAGCTACCTAGCGGTTTCCTACAATGAGCAGTTCTTC
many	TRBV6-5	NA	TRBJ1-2	CASSSQGNGYTF	TGTGCCAGCAGTTCGCAGGGAAATGGCTACACCTTC
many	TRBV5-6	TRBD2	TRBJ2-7	CASSLPGLAAEQYF	TGTGCCAGCAGCTTACCGGGACTAGCCGCCGAGCAGTACTTC